These T cell receptor beta chains were read from a single sample in a study of T cells after yellow fever vaccination. TCRdb reprocessed the 5' RACE reads via MiXCR and lists one record per CDR3 protein. The table records fewer than 450,000 distinct CDR3 sequences, 3% to 4.5% of them present only once. Material: PBMCs, obtained 5 days after the yellow fever booster vaccination. The receptor set was obtained from a man between 18 and 35 years old who received the YFV17D yellow fever vaccine. Each CDR3 is given with its conserved first and last residue. D genes are given only for firm matches. A row's size may be missing; if present it is once, few, many or a size class.

few,TRBV4-1,TRBJ2-2,NA,CASSTRQGGGELFF,TGCGCCAGCAGTACACGTCAGGGCGGCGGGGAGCTGTTTTTT
NA,TRBV11-2,TRBJ2-2,NA,CASSLDRGTAGSNTGELFF,TGTGCCAGCAGCTTAGATCGAGGCACCGCAGGATCGAACACCGGGGAGCTGTTTTTT
few,TRBV7-9,TRBJ2-3,NA,CASSPWRADTQYF,TGTGCCAGCAGCCCATGGCGAGCAGATACGCAGTATTTT
few,TRBV5-1,TRBJ2-3,TRBD2,CASSLGPSGGDTQYF,TGCGCCAGCAGCTTAGGTCCTAGCGGGGGAGATACGCAGTATTTT
many,TRBV12-3/TRBV12-4,TRBJ1-2,NA,CASSPGQYGYTF,TGTGCCAGCAGTCCAGGACAGTATGGCTACACCTTC
many,TRBV7-9,TRBJ2-3,TRBD2,CASSLRSSGGVPF,TGTGCCAGCAGCTTAAGGTCTAGCGGGGGCGTTCCTTTT
NA,TRBV2,TRBJ1-5,NA,CASSEDLRQPQHF,TGTGCCAGCAGTGAAGATTTGAGGCAGCCCCAGCATTTT
few,TRBV5-1,TRBJ1-2,NA,CASSFRDEYGYTF,TGCGCCAGCAGCTTCCGGGACGAATATGGCTACACCTTC
NA,TRBV7-2,TRBJ1-2,NA,CASVDPNYGYTF,TGTGCCTCGGTGGACCCTAACTATGGCTACACCTTC
many,TRBV20-1,TRBJ2-1,TRBD1,CSATTGTGGSNEQFF,TGCAGTGCTACAACCGGGACAGGGGGTTCCAATGAGCAGTTCTTC
many,TRBV7-2,TRBJ2-5,TRBD2,CASSLDGTTREAQYF,TGTGCCAGCAGCTTAGACGGGACTACCAGGGAGGCCCAGTACTTC
few,TRBV12-3/TRBV12-4,TRBJ1-6,NA,CASRSGGSSYNSPLHF,TGTGCCAGCAGATCCGGGGGGAGCTCCTATAATTCACCCCTCCACTTT
NA,TRBV5-1,TRBJ1-3,TRBD1,CASSLVGTDVSGNTIYF,TGCGCCAGCAGCTTGGTTGGGACAGACGTCTCTGGAAACACCATATATTTT
many,TRBV4-1,TRBJ2-6,NA,CASSQAGASSGANVLTF,TGCGCCAGCAGCCAAGCTGGAGCCTCATCTGGGGCCAACGTCCTGACTTTC
few,TRBV25-1,TRBJ2-5,NA,CASRGRLQETQYF,TGTGCCAGCAGGGGACGGTTACAAGAGACCCAGTACTTC
NA,TRBV5-4,TRBJ2-7,TRBD1,CASRGTVTSEQYF,TGTGCCAGCAGGGGGACAGTGACCTCCGAGCAGTACTTC
many,TRBV5-1,TRBJ2-3,TRBD2,CASSFYGGADTQYF,TGCGCCAGCAGCTTTTACGGGGGGGCAGATACGCAGTATTTT
many,TRBV10-3,TRBJ2-3,TRBD2,CAISVSERGPTDTQYF,TGTGCCATCAGTGTGAGCGAGCGGGGGCCCACAGATACGCAGTATTTT
many,TRBV29-1,TRBJ2-1,TRBD2,CSVRRLAGDPFF,TGCAGCGTCAGGCGACTAGCGGGGGACCCGTTCTTC
few,TRBV7-2,TRBJ2-5,NA,CASSSQGGLPLETQYF,TGTGCCAGCAGCTCCCAGGGGGGTCTTCCCCTGGAGACCCAGTACTTC
many,TRBV4-3,TRBJ1-2,NA,CASSQEFPAGYGYTF,TGCGCCAGCAGCCAAGAATTTCCTGCGGGCTATGGCTACACCTTC
many,TRBV7-8,TRBJ1-2,TRBD1,CASSRQSGGDGYTF,TGTGCCAGCAGCCGACAGTCAGGGGGCGATGGCTACACCTTC
few,TRBV5-5,TRBJ1-2,TRBD1,CASSSAGTGDDYGYTF,TGTGCCAGCAGCTCCGCCGGGACAGGGGACGACTATGGCTACACCTTC
many,TRBV4-3,TRBJ1-2,TRBD1,CASSLLTGGASYGYTF,TGCGCCAGCAGCCTACTAACAGGGGGCGCGAGCTATGGCTACACCTTC
NA,TRBV27,TRBJ1-2,TRBD1,CASSPRDSRGYTF,TGTGCCAGCAGTCCCCGGGACAGCCGTGGCTACACCTTC
NA,TRBV7-2,TRBJ1-3,TRBD1,CASSATGTGSGNTIYF,TGTGCCAGCAGCGCAACCGGGACAGGGTCTGGAAACACCATATATTTT
NA,TRBV9,TRBJ2-5,NA,CASSVGNSLETQYF,TGTGCCAGCAGCGTAGGCAATAGCCTGGAGACCCAGTACTTC
few,TRBV4-3,TRBJ1-6,NA,CASSRHGRMGSPLHF,TGCGCCAGCAGCCGACACGGTCGGATGGGTTCACCCCTCCACTTT
many,TRBV6-1,TRBJ1-1,NA,CASSELIPGTEAFF,TGTGCCAGCAGTGAACTCATACCGGGGACTGAAGCTTTCTTT
few,TRBV20-1,TRBJ2-4,NA,CSARASQAKNIQYF,TGCAGTGCTAGGGCCAGTCAAGCCAAAAACATTCAGTACTTC
few,TRBV30,TRBJ2-7,NA,CAWSVGLPYEQYF,TGTGCCTGGAGTGTGGGATTGCCCTACGAGCAGTACTTC
many,TRBV6-1,TRBJ2-3,TRBD1,CASRPGQGVTDTQYF,TGTGCCAGCAGGCCGGGACAGGGTGTCACAGATACGCAGTATTTT
many,TRBV4-1,TRBJ1-1,NA,CASSPWTGNTEAFF,TGCGCCAGCAGCCCCTGGACGGGGAACACTGAAGCTTTCTTT
NA,TRBV6-1,TRBJ1-1,TRBD1,CATGQGMNTEAFF,TGTGCCACTGGACAGGGTATGAACACTGAAGCTTTCTTT
few,TRBV20-1,TRBJ1-4,NA,CSARRYRSTNEKLFF,TGCAGTGCTAGAAGATACAGGTCGACTAATGAAAAACTGTTTTTT
few,TRBV6-6,TRBJ2-5,TRBD2,CASGTIQETQYF,TGTGCCAGCGGGACTATCCAAGAGACCCAGTACTTC
few,TRBV6-6,TRBJ1-5,NA,CASSYYGSNQPQHF,TGTGCCAGCAGTTACTATGGCAGCAATCAGCCCCAGCATTTT
NA,TRBV6-2/TRBV6-3,TRBJ2-7,NA,CASGRYEQYF,TGTGCCAGCGGACGGTACGAGCAGTACTTC
NA,TRBV2,TRBJ2-6,NA,CASALLAGANVLTF,TGTGCCAGCGCGCTTCTGGCTGGGGCCAACGTCCTGACTTTC
few,TRBV19,TRBJ1-2,TRBD1,CASSQPGQGNYGYTF,TGTGCCAGTAGTCAACCGGGACAGGGGAACTATGGCTACACCTTC
NA,TRBV7-2,TRBJ2-5,NA,CASSPPRGRAQETQYF,TGTGCCAGCAGCCCCCCCCGAGGGCGCGCCCAAGAGACCCAGTACTTC
many,TRBV5-1,TRBJ2-1,TRBD1,CASSQTGGNEQFF,TGCGCCAGCAGCCAAACAGGGGGCAATGAGCAGTTCTTC
NA,TRBV12-3/TRBV12-4,TRBJ2-3,TRBD1,CASNLWQDRDGADTQYF,TGTGCCAGCAATTTATGGCAGGACAGGGATGGGGCAGATACGCAGTATTTT
few,TRBV10-3,TRBJ1-5,NA,CAISESMVAALSNQPQHF,TGTGCCATCAGTGAGTCGATGGTTGCGGCACTGAGCAATCAGCCCCAGCATTTT
few,TRBV29-1,TRBJ2-7,TRBD1,CSGRDRSSYEQYF,TGCAGCGGGAGGGACAGGAGCTCCTACGAGCAGTACTTC
many,TRBV4-1,TRBJ2-5,NA,CASSHLVGAQETQYF,TGCGCCAGCAGCCATCTGGTAGGGGCCCAAGAGACCCAGTACTTC
NA,TRBV19,TRBJ1-1,NA,CASGSRGNTEAFF,TGTGCCAGTGGCTCTCGGGGTAACACTGAAGCTTTCTTT
NA,TRBV19,TRBJ2-2,TRBD1,CASSWTGGTGELFF,TGTGCCAGTTCCTGGACAGGGGGGACCGGGGAGCTGTTTTTT
few,TRBV6-2/TRBV6-3,TRBJ2-5,NA,CASSSGAGTQYF,TGTGCCAGCAGTTCAGGTGCGGGGACCCAGTACTTC
NA,TRBV6-6,TRBJ1-5,NA,CASSRRTGQPQHF,TGTGCCAGCAGTCGGAGGACGGGGCAGCCCCAGCATTTT
many,TRBV4-1,TRBJ1-1,NA,CASSQVGGGRDAFF,TGCGCCAGCAGCCAAGTTGGAGGGGGGAGAGATGCTTTCTTT